These 5 T cell receptor beta chains were all obtained from the same sample, sequenced in a study of CD8+ T cells in alopecia areata. The authors extracted RNA and reverse transcribed it into cDNA as the sequencing template. Here immunoSEQ multiplex PCR was the method, and the copy in TCRdb shows in-frame clones only, minus some. The sample yields around 190,000 clones, approximately 57% seen once. Indicated treatment: oral pan-JAK inhibitor, 5-10 mg twice daily. The material was CD4+ T cells sorted from blood, obtained at week 24, from a patient treated with tofacitinib. These receptors were obtained from a human donor with alopecia areata.

V usage is TRBV7-6 and J usage is TRBJ1-2, with D possibly matching TRBD1 (5 bases). Germline CDR1 reads SGHVS; CDR2 reads FNYEAQ. This CDR3 has 14 residues. V was clipped by 5 bases and J by 4 bases, with 14 bases between them. This chain's CDR3 is CASSPQGVAYGYTF. As DNA, the CDR3 is TGTGCCAGCAGCCCTCAAGGGGTAGCCTATGGCTACACCTTC.

The chain is built from TRBV7-2 and TRBJ2-5; 8 positions match TRBD2. V shed 1 base and J 1 base; nucleotides not matched to a gene: 2. CDR3 length: 15 residues. Germline CDR1 is SGHTA and CDR2 is FQGNSA. This CDR3 is CASSLGLAGQETQYF. In nucleotides, the CDR3 is TGTGCCAGCAGCTTAGGCCTAGCGGGCCAAGAGACCCAGTACTTC. The whole variable domain, remainder taken from reference TRBV7-2 and TRBJ2-5, is GAGVSQSPSNKVTEKGKDVELRCDPISGHTALYWYRQSLGQGLEFLIYFQGNSAPDKSGLPSDRFSAERTGGSVSTLTIQRTQQEDSAVYLCASSLGLAGQETQYFGPGTRLLVL.

This clone was seen a handful of times. The rearrangement links TRBV4-3 to TRBJ2-2; 7 bases match TRBD2. The V segment lost 2 bases and the J segment 3 bases; nucleotides outside the gene matches: 15. The germline gives CDR1 LGHNA, CDR2 YSLEER. The CDR3 runs 19 residues. Here the CDR3 reads CASSQLLGGLAPHTGELFF. DNA of the CDR3: TGCGCCAGCAGCCAACTTCTGGGGGGGTTAGCCCCCCACACCGGGGAGCTGTTTTTT.

The chain uses TRBV29-1 and TRBJ2-1; 10 positions agree with TRBD2. CDR1 is SQVTM and CDR2 is ANQGSEA in the germline V gene. After removal of 5 bases from V and 8 bases from J, the junction contained 12 bases not matched to a gene. The CDR3 consists of 15 residues. The CDR3 protein is CSVLSSGGLGDEQFF. Here the CDR3 DNA reads TGCAGCGTTCTGTCTAGCGGGGGCCTTGGGGATGAGCAGTTCTTC.

The rearrangement joins TRBV30 to TRBJ1-2, with 7 positions matching TRBD1. This CDR3 contains 14 residues. Germline V lookup: CDR1 GTSNPN, CDR2 SVGIG (reference sequence). V lost 2 bases and J lost 8; bases outside the gene matches: 11. Here the CDR3 DNA reads TGTGCCTGGAGTCCCCGGACAGGTCTATTCGGCTACACCTTC. It yields the protein CAWSPRTGLFGYTF.